Shown below are 21 T cell receptor beta chains from a single sample sequenced in a study of OX40 agonist ivuxolimab in advanced cancers. The assay was immunoSEQ multiplex PCR, and TCRdb's table has in-frame clones only and misses some. Altogether about 18,000 clones are present, 75% to 80% being singletons, with the ten largest covering around 15%. The input for sequencing was CD4+ or CD8+ T cells sorted from blood, taken in a trial of the OX40 agonist ivuxolimab. Receptors were obtained from an adult with an advanced solid tumor such as melanoma, head and neck, liver or kidney cancer.

V gene TRBV18 combines with J gene TRBJ1-1; 8 nucleotides line up with TRBD1. Germline V gives CDR1 KGHSH, CDR2 LQKENI. V was pared by 6 bases and J by 1 base, with 10 bases of the junction left unmatched. The CDR3 is 16 amino acids. DNA for the CDR3: TGTGCCAGCTCGCCCAGGGGGCTCATTGCGAACACTGAAGCTTTCTTT. Translated, it gives CASSPRGLIANTEAFF.

This clone was observed a single time. The chain recombines TRBV5-1 with TRBJ2-3, with TRBD1 identical over 7 bases. CDR1 SGHRS and CDR2 YFSETQ come from the germline V gene. The J segment lost 2 bases and the V segment lost 5 bases, leaving 11 bases of the junction unmatched. This CDR3 region has 16 residues. The CDR3, as DNA: TGCGCCAGCAGGGAATCACCGGGACAGACCACAGATACGCAGTATTTT. This codes for CASRESPGQTTDTQYF.

V is TRBV7-2 and J is TRBJ2-5; D remains ambiguous. V was pared by 2 bases and J by 0 bases, with 4 bases between. The CDR3 length is 13 residues. In germline, CDR1 is SGHTA, CDR2 FQGNSA. The CDR3 nucleotides read TGTGCCAGCAGCTTATTGTACCAAGAGACCCAGTACTTC. Translating it yields CASSLLYQETQYF.

V usage is TRBV29-1 and J usage is TRBJ1-4; 8 nucleotides match TRBD1. The V segment lost 6 bases and the J segment 8 bases; nucleotides outside the gene matches: 11. CDR3 length equals 14 residues. The V gene's germline CDR1 is SQVTM and CDR2 ANQGSEA. CDR3 bases: TGCAGCGTACCCGATGGGACAGGTCGGGAAAAACTGTTTTTT. It translates to CSVPDGTGREKLFF. The variable domain in full, completed from reference TRBV29-1 and TRBJ1-4, reads SAVISQKPSRDICQRGTSLTIQCQVDSQVTMMFWYRQQPGQSLTLIATANQGSEATYESGFVIDKFPISRPNLTFSTLTVSNMSPEDSSIYLCSVPDGTGREKLFFGSGTQLSVL.

The chain couples TRBV11-1 to TRBJ2-7; 9 nucleotides line up with TRBD1. CDR1 and CDR2 from the germline V gene are SGHAT and FQDESV (reference sequence). The junction had 9 bases not matched to a gene; V was cut back by 5 bases and J by 4 bases. The CDR3 covers 15 residues. CDR3 sequence: CASSQLGTGMYEQYF. DNA of the CDR3: TGTGCCAGCAGCCAACTCGGGACAGGGATGTACGAGCAGTACTTC.

As DNA, the CDR3 is TGTGCCAGCAGCTACGCGGGACAGTCTTATAGCAATCAGCCCCAGCATTTT. Amino acid sequence: CASSYAGQSYSNQPQHF. The V and J genes are TRBV28 and TRBJ1-5; TRBD1 matches at 7 bases. V lost 6 bases to trimming and J lost 0 bases; unmatched junction nucleotides: 11. Germline V gene sequence: CDR1 MDHEN, CDR2 SYDVKM. This CDR3 region has 17 residues.

The chain carries TRBV27 and TRBJ2-5; D is possibly TRBD2 (6 bases). The J call may be faulty, since TRBJ2-7 better matches the DNA end. This CDR3 is built from 13 residues. CDR1 is MNHEY and CDR2 is SMNVEV in the germline V gene (reference sequence). The DNA for the CDR3 is TGTGCCAGCAGTTTAACTAGCTCGAGCGAGCAGTACTTC. It encodes CASSLTSSSEQYF.

For the CDR3, the DNA is TGCGCCAGCAGGCCCCCCGGGACTAGTGCCAATGAGCAGTTCTTC. Its translation: CASRPPGTSANEQFF. This sequence joins TRBV5-1 and TRBJ2-1, with TRBD2 identical over 8 bases. The CDR3 extends over 15 amino acids. V was clipped by 5 bases and J by 6 bases; unmatched bases: 10. The germline V gene encodes CDR1 SGHRS and CDR2 YFSETQ.

V is TRBV19 and J is TRBJ2-2; weak D call: TRBD2 (6 bases). Deletions cut 7 bases from V and 4 bases from J, with 16 bases between. Germline V gives CDR1 LNHDA, CDR2 SQIVND (reference sequence). The CDR3 contains 15 residues. In DNA form, the CDR3 reads TGTGCCAGTACCCCCGGAGGGATGGTCACCGGGGAGCTGTTTTTT. It encodes CASTPGGMVTGELFF.

This clone was picked up a small number of times. This chain joins TRBV19 and TRBJ1-5; tentative D call: TRBD1 (5 bases). From germline, CDR1 is LNHDA and CDR2 SQIVND (reference sequence). V lost 3 bases to trimming and J lost 7 bases, with 16 bases between them. The CDR3 is made up of 15 amino acids. In DNA, the CDR3 is TGTGCCAGTAGTATCGGCAGGGTAGTGGGGCAGCCCCAGCATTTT. Translation gives CASSIGRVVGQPQHF. The entire variable domain, with the rest obtained from reference TRBV19 and TRBJ1-5, is as follows: DGGITQSPKYLFRKEGQNVTLSCEQNLNHDAMYWYRQDPGQGLRLIYYSQIVNDFQKGDIAEGYSVSREKKESFPLTVTSAQKNPTAFYLCASSIGRVVGQPQHFGDGTRLSIL.

The J gene is TRBJ2-1, the V gene TRBV9; no clear D. V was trimmed by 0 bases and J by 4 bases, leaving 8 bases between them. This CDR3 region has 14 residues. Germline-derived CDR1 and CDR2 are SGDLS and YYNGEE. The CDR3 sequence: CASSVVPIYNEQFF. In DNA, the CDR3 is TGTGCCAGCAGCGTAGTTCCTATATACAATGAGCAGTTCTTC.

The chain links TRBV5-6 to TRBJ2-1, with D maybe TRBD2 (5 bases). Germline CDR1 is SGHDT and CDR2 is YYEEEE. Trimming shortened V by 3 bases and J by 2 bases, and 12 bases separated the two germline ends. The CDR3 has 15 residues. This CDR3 is CASSWRAAPYNEQFF. As DNA, the CDR3 is TGTGCCAGCAGCTGGCGGGCAGCCCCCTACAATGAGCAGTTCTTC. Filled out from reference TRBV5-6 and TRBJ2-1, the complete variable domain reads DAGVTQSPTHLIKTRGQQVTLRCSPKSGHDTVSWYQQALGQGPQFIFQYYEEEERQRGNFPDRFSGHQFPNYSSELNVNALLLGDSALYLCASSWRAAPYNEQFFGPGTRLTVL.

This rearrangement joins TRBV7-2 to TRBJ1-2; D not resolved. CDR1 is SGHTA, CDR2 FQGNSA, per germline. This CDR3 region has 12 residues. V shed 5 bases and J shed 7 bases, with 11 bases lying between them. The CDR3 nucleotides are TGTGCCAGCAGCAGGCCTATCACTGGCTACACCTTC. Translation: CASSRPITGYTF. Using reference TRBV7-2 and TRBJ1-2 for the parts outside the CDR3, the full variable domain is GAGVSQSPSNKVTEKGKDVELRCDPISGHTALYWYRQSLGQGLEFLIYFQGNSAPDKSGLPSDRFSAERTGGSVSTLTIQRTQQEDSAVYLCASSRPITGYTFGSGTRLTVV.

In DNA, the CDR3 is TGTGCCAGCAGCCCCCGGCGTGTGGGGCCTTTGGGCAATCAGCCCCAGCATTTT. Its translation: CASSPRRVGPLGNQPQHF. The V gene is TRBV28, the J gene TRBJ1-5, with D perhaps TRBD1 (5 bases). Trimming removed 6 bases from V and 2 bases from J, with 23 bases in between. The CDR3 spans 18 residues. The germline CDR1 and CDR2 sequences are MDHEN and SYDVKM.

V and J are TRBV11-1 and TRBJ2-7; 8 nucleotides line up with TRBD1. The CDR3 extends over 15 amino acids. Trimming removed 0 bases from V and 5 bases from J; junction bases left unmatched: 6. CDR1 is SGHAT, CDR2 FQDESV, per germline (reference sequence). The CDR3 spells CASSLAGTGGDEQYF. The CDR3 DNA reads TGTGCCAGCAGCTTAGCGGGGACAGGAGGTGACGAGCAGTACTTC.

The chain combines TRBV4-3 with TRBJ1-5; D gene ambiguous. This CDR3 contains 15 residues. Germline CDR1 and CDR2: LGHNA and YSLEER. Between the trimmed V and J ends, which lost 1 base and 6 bases, there was a span of 13 bases. CDR3 residues: CASSQAWVRGQPQHF. CDR3 coding DNA: TGCGCCAGCAGCCAAGCGTGGGTTCGGGGTCAGCCCCAGCATTTT.

This clone was recorded a few times. For the CDR3, the DNA is TGTGCCAGCAGCTTACTAGCGGCCGAAGGGACCGGGGAGCTGTTTTTT. It specifies CASSLLAAEGTGELFF. This chain joins TRBV5-4 and TRBJ2-2, with 8 bases aligning to TRBD2. Trimming cost V 2 bases and J 5 bases; bases outside gene matches: 8. The CDR3 is 16 amino acids. CDR1 is SGHNT and CDR2 is YYREEE in the germline V gene (reference sequence).

V is TRBV7-9 and J is TRBJ2-6, with a tentative D call TRBD1 (6 bases). The CDR3 runs to 16 residues. The germline V and J ends were trimmed by 8 bases and 0 bases, with 14 bases remaining between them. CDR1 SEHNR and CDR2 FQNEAQ come from the germline V gene (reference sequence). This CDR3 is CASPWGQRSGANVLTF. CDR3 in DNA: TGTGCCAGCCCTTGGGGACAACGCTCTGGGGCCAACGTCCTGACTTTC.

The CDR3 DNA follows: TGTGCCAGCAGTAGGACAGGGTTCGAGCAGTACTTC. It yields the protein CASSRTGFEQYF. The rearrangement links TRBV2 to TRBJ2-7; 8 bases agree with TRBD1. The ends lost 5 bases at V and 6 bases at J; junction bases unmatched: 3. CDR3 length: 12 residues. Germline assignment: CDR1 SNHLY and CDR2 FYNNEI.

V usage is TRBV2 and J usage is TRBJ2-7; D gene uncertain. CDR1 is SNHLY, CDR2 FYNNEI, per germline. Trimming removed 4 bases at V and 2 bases at J, with 6 bases between. The CDR3 has 12 amino acids. CDR3 residues: CASSASTYEQYF. Written as DNA, the CDR3 is TGTGCCAGCAGTGCGTCAACCTACGAGCAGTACTTC.

CDR3 sequence (DNA): TGCAGTGCTAGGATACCAGATACGCAGTATTTT. Amino acid sequence: CSARIPDTQYF. The rearrangement links TRBV20-1 to TRBJ2-3; D unresolved. The CDR3 consists of 11 residues. Per germline, CDR1 DFQATT and CDR2 SNEGSKA (reference sequence). Trimming shortened V by 3 bases and J by 4 bases, and 5 bases separated the two germline ends.